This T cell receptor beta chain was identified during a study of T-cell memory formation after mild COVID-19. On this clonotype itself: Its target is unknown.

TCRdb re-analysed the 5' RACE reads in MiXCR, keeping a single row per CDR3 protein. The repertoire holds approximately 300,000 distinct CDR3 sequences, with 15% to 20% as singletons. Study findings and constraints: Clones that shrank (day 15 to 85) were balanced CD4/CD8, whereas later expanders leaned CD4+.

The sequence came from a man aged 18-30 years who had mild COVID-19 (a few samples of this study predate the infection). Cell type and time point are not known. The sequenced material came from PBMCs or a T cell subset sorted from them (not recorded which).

CDR3 bases: TGCGCCAGCAGCCAATTAACAGCAGCGGGGGGGGAAGCTTTCTTT. It is translated as CASSQLTAAGGEAFF. The gene calls are TRBV4-1 and TRBJ1-1, with D possibly being TRBD1 (5 bases). CDR1 and CDR2 from the germline V gene are MGHRA and YSYEKL. The CDR3 runs to 15 residues. V was clipped by 2 bases and J by 8 bases, with 18 bases between them.